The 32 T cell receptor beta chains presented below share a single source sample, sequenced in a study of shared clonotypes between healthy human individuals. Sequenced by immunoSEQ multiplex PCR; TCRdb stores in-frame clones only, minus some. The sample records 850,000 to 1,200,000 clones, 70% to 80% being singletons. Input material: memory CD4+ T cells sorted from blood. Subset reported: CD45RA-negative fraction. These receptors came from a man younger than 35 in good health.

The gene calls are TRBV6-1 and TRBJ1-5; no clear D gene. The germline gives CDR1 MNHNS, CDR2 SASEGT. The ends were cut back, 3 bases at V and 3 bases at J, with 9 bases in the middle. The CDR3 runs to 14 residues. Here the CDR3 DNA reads TGTGCCAGCAGTGAGGTCGGCTACAATCAGCCCCAGCATTTT. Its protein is CASSEVGYNQPQHF.

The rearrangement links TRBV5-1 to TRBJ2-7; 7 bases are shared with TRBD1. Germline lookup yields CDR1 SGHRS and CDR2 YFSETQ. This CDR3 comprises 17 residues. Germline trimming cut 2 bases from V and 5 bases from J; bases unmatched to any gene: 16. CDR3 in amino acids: CASSFGDRAPSFHEQYF. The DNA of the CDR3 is TGCGCCAGCAGCTTCGGGGACAGAGCTCCCTCCTTCCACGAGCAGTACTTC.

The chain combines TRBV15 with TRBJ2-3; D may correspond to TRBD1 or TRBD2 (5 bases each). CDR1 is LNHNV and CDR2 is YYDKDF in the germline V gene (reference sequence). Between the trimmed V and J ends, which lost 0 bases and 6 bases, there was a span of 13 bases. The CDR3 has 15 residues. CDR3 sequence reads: CATSRDELGRDTQYF. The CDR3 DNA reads TGTGCCACCAGCAGAGATGAGTTGGGACGGGATACGCAGTATTTT.

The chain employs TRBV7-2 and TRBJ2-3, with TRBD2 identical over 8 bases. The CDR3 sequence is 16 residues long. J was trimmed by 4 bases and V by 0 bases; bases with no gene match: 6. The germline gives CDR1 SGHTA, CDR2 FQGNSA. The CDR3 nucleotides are TGTGCCAGCAGCTTAGCCGGGAGGGCCGGAGCAGATACGCAGTATTTT. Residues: CASSLAGRAGADTQYF. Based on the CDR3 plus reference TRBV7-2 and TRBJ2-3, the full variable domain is GAGVSQSPSNKVTEKGKDVELRCDPISGHTALYWYRQSLGQGLEFLIYFQGNSAPDKSGLPSDRFSAERTGGSVSTLTIQRTQQEDSAVYLCASSLAGRAGADTQYFGPGTRLTVL.

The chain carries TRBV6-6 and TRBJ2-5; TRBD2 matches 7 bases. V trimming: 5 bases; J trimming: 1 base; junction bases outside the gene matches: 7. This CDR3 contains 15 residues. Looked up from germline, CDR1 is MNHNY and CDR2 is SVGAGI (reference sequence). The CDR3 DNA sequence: TGTGCCAGCAGTAAAAACTTAGCGGGCCAAGAGACCCAGTACTTC. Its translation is CASSKNLAGQETQYF.

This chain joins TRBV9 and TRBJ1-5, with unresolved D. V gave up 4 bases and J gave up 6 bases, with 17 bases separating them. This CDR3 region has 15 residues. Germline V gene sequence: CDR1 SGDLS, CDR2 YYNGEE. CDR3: CASSPRGLEGQPQHF. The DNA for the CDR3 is TGTGCCAGCAGCCCTCGAGGGCTCGAGGGTCAGCCCCAGCATTTT.

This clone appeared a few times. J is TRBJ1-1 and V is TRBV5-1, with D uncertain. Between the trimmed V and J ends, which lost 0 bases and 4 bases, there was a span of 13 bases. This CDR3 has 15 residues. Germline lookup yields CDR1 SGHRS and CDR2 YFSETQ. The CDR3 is CASSLDGERATEAFF. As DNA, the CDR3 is TGCGCCAGCAGCTTGGATGGGGAAAGGGCCACTGAAGCTTTCTTT.

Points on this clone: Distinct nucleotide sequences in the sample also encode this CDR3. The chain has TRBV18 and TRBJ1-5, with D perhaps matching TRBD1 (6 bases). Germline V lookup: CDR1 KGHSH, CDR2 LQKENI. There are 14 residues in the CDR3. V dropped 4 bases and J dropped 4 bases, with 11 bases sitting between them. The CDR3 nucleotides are TGTGCCAGCTCACGACAGGATTCAAATCAGCCCCAGCATTTT. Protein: CASSRQDSNQPQHF.

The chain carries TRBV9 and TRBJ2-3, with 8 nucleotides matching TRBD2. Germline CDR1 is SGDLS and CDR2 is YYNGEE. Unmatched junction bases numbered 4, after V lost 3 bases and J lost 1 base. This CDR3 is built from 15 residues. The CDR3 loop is CASSAREAGTDTQYF. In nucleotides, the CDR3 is TGTGCCAGCAGCGCGCGGGAGGCAGGCACAGATACGCAGTATTTT.

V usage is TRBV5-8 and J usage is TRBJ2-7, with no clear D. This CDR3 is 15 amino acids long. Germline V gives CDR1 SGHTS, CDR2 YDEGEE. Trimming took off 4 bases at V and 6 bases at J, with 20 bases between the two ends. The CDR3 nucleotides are TGTGCCAGCAGCCCCAACCGGGTTACGGGTCGCGAGCAGTACTTC. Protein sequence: CASSPNRVTGREQYF.

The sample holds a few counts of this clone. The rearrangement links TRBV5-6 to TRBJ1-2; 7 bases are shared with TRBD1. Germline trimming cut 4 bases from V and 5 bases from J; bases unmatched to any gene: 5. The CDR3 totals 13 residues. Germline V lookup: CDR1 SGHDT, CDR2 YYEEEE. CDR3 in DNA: TGTGCCAGCAGCCAGGGACAGTTTTATGGCTACACCTTC. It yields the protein CASSQGQFYGYTF.

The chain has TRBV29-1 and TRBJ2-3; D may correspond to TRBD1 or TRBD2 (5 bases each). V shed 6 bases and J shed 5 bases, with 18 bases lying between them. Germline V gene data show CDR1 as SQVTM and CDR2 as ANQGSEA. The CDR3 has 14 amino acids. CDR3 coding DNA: TGCAGCGTCCGTAAAGGGACGGGGAGAGATACGCAGTATTTT. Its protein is CSVRKGTGRDTQYF.

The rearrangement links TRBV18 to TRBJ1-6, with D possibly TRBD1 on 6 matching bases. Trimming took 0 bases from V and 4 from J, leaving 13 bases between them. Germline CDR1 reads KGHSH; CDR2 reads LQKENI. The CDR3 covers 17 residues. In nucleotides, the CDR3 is TGTGCCAGCTCACCACCAGGGGGATCCCCGTATAATTCACCCCTCCACTTT. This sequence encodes CASSPPGGSPYNSPLHF.

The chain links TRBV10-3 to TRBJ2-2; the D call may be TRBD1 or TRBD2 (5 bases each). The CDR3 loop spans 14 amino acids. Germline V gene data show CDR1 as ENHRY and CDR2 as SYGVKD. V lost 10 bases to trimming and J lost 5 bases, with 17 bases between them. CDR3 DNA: TGTGCCACCTGTCCCCTAGGGGAGACCGGGGAGCTGTTTTTT. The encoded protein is CATCPLGETGELFF.

In nucleotides, the CDR3 is TGTGCCAGCAGCTGGGCCGAGGGTGACTACGAGCAGTACTTC. This gives the protein CASSWAEGDYEQYF. The chain links TRBV7-6 to TRBJ2-7; the D gene is possibly TRBD2 (5 bases). The CDR3 loop spans 14 amino acids. Germline V gives CDR1 SGHVS, CDR2 FNYEAQ. V lost 4 bases and J lost 3, with 13 bases in between.

The CDR3 sequence: CASSQERLRDSTNEKLFF. In nucleotides, the CDR3 is TGCGCCAGCAGCCAAGAACGTCTCAGGGACTCAACTAATGAAAAACTGTTTTTT. This chain connects TRBV4-3 to TRBJ1-4, with a possible D match to TRBD1 (5 bases). Germline V gene sequence: CDR1 LGHNA, CDR2 YSLEER. The CDR3 totals 18 residues. V was trimmed by 0 bases and J by 0 bases, leaving 14 bases between them.

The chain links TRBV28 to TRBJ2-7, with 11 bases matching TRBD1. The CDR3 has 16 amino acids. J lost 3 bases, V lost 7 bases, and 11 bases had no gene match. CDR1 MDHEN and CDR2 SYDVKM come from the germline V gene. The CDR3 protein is CASKGQGGTGGYEQYF. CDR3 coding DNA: TGTGCCAGCAAGGGTCAAGGGGGGACAGGGGGCTACGAGCAGTACTTC.

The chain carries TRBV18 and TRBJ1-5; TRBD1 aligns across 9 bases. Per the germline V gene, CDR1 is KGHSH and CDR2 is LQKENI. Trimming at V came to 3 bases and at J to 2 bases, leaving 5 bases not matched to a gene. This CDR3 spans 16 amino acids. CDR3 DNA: TGTGCCAGCTCACCCGACAGGGGGAAGGGCAATCAGCCCCAGCATTTT. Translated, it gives CASSPDRGKGNQPQHF.

CDR3 sequence: CSVKNIEQFF. The CDR3 DNA follows: TGCAGCGTGAAAAACATTGAGCAGTTCTTC. This rearrangement joins TRBV29-1 to TRBJ2-1; no reliable D call. This CDR3 contains 10 residues. Trimming shortened V by 6 bases and J by 9 bases, and 9 bases separated the two germline ends. In germline, CDR1 is SQVTM, CDR2 ANQGSEA.

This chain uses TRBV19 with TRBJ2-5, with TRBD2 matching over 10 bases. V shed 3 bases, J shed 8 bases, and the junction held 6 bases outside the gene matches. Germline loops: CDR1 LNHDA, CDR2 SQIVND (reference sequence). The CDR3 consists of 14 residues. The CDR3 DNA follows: TGTGCCAGTAGTATGGGACTAGCGAGCACAACCCAGTACTTC. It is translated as CASSMGLASTTQYF.

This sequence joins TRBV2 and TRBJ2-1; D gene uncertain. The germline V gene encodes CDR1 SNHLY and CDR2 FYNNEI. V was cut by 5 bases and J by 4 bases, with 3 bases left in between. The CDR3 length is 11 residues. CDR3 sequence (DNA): TGTGCCAGCAGTATTTACAATGAGCAGTTCTTC. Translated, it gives CASSIYNEQFF.

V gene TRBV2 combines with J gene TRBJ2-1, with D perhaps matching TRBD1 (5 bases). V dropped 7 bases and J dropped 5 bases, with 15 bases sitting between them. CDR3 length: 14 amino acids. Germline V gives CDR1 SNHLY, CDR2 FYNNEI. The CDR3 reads CASKVQGRDNEQFF. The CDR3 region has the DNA TGTGCCAGCAAGGTCCAGGGTAGAGACAATGAGCAGTTCTTC.

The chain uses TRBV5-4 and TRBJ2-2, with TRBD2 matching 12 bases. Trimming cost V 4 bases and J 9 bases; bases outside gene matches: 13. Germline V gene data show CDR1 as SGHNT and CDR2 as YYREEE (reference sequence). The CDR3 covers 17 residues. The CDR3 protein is CASSPTTSGGSDWELFF. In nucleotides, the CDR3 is TGTGCCAGCAGCCCGACGACTAGCGGGGGTTCTGATTGGGAGCTGTTTTTT.

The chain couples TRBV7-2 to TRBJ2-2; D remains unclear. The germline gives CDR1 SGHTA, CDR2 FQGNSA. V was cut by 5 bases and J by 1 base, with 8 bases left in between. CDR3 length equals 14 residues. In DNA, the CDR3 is TGTGCCAGCAGCCTCCGAATGAACACCGGGGAGCTGTTTTTT. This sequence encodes CASSLRMNTGELFF.

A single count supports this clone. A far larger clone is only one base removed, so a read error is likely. The CDR3 DNA reads TGTGCCAGCTTTAGGCGCGGTAGTCGGGAAAAACTGTTTTTT. Translating it yields CASFRRGSREKLFF. The gene calls are TRBV6-9 and TRBJ1-4; D not resolved. Germline CDR1 and CDR2: MNHGY and SVAAGI. V gave up 8 bases and J gave up 8 bases, with 18 bases separating them. This CDR3 is built from 14 residues.

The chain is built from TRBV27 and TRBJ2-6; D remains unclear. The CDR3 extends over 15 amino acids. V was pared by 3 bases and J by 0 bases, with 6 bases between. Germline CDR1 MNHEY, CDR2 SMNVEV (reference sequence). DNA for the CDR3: TGTGCCAGCAGTTTCCTCAGCTCTGGGGCCAACGTCCTGACTTTC. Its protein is CASSFLSSGANVLTF.

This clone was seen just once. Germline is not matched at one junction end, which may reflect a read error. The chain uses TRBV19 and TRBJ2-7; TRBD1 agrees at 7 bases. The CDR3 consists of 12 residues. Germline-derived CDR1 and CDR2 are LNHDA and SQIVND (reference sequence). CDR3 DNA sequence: TGTGCCAGTAGTATAGCCCGACAGGGATCGGCCTTC. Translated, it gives CASSIARQGSAF.

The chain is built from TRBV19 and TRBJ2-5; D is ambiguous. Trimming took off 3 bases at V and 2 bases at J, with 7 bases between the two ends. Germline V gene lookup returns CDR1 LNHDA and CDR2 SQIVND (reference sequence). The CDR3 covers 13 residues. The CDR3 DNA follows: TGTGCCAGTAGTATGTGGCATCAAGAGACCCAGTACTTC. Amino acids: CASSMWHQETQYF.

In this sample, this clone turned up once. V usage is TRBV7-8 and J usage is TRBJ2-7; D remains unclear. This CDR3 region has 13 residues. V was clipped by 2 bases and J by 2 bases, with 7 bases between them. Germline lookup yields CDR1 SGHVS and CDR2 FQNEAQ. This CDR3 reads CASSLRAAYEQYF. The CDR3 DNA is TGTGCCAGCAGCTTACGGGCAGCCTACGAGCAGTACTTC. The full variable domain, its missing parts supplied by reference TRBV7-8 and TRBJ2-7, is GAGVSQSPRYKVAKRGQDVALRCDPISGHVSLFWYQQALGQGPEFLTYFQNEAQLDKSGLPSDRFFAERPEGSVSTLKIQRTQQEDSAVYLCASSLRAAYEQYFGPGTRLTVT.

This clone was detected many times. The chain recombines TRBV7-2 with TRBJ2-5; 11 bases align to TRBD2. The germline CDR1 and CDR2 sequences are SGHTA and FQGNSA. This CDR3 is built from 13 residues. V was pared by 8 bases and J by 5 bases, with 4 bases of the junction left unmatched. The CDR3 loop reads CASHLAGGETQYF. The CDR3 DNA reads TGTGCCAGCCACCTAGCGGGGGGTGAGACCCAGTACTTC.

CDR3 nucleotides: TGCGCCAGCAGCTTAACAGGGTTTTCCGGGGGGGAGCAGTTCTTC. This encodes CASSLTGFSGGEQFF. The chain combines TRBV5-1 with TRBJ2-1; D might be TRBD2 (7 bases). The V gene lost 2 bases and the J gene lost 10 bases, with 19 bases spanning the gap. This CDR3 has 15 residues. Germline CDR1 is SGHRS and CDR2 is YFSETQ.

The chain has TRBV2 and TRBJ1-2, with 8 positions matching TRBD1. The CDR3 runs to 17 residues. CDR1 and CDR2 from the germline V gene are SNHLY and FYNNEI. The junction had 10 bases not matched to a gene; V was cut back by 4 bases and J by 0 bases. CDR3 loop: CASSGGTGAISNYGYTF. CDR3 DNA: TGTGCCAGCAGTGGGGGGACAGGAGCTATTTCTAACTATGGCTACACCTTC.